What follows are 8 T cell receptor beta chains derived from one specimen sequenced in a study of cytomegalovirus exposure and HLA in healthy donors. Clones were sequenced by immunoSEQ multiplex PCR, and TCRdb holds only the in-frame ones, with some missing. The data contain around 62,000 clones, around nine tenths of them singletons. The specimen was PBMCs. These TCRs come from a woman aged 18-30 years in good health and CMV-seronegative.

The rearrangement joins TRBV7-2 to TRBJ1-2; 7 bases are a match to TRBD1. The germline CDR1 and CDR2 sequences are SGHTA and FQGNSA. This CDR3 spans 18 amino acids. The J segment lost 8 bases and the V segment lost 0 bases, leaving 18 bases of the junction unmatched. CDR3 sequence reads: CASSLAGNPRQGPRGYTF. The CDR3 nucleotides read TGTGCCAGCAGCTTAGCCGGAAACCCTCGACAGGGCCCTAGAGGCTACACCTTC.

The J gene is TRBJ1-2, the V gene TRBV27; a weak D match, TRBD1 (5 bases). V was shortened by 5 bases and J by 4 bases, with 20 bases between the two germline ends. The CDR3 totals 16 residues. CDR1 is MNHEY, CDR2 SMNVEV, per germline (reference sequence). In nucleotides, the CDR3 is TGTGCCAGCAGTCTTGGCCGGGGGGACGACCGCTATGGCTACACCTTC. Its translation: CASSLGRGDDRYGYTF.

The chain uses TRBV7-6 and TRBJ2-3; no reliable D call. This CDR3 comprises 16 residues. CDR1 and CDR2 (germline): SGHVS, FNYEAQ. Trimming took off 0 bases at V and 0 bases at J, with 10 bases between the two ends. Here the CDR3 DNA reads TGTGCCAGCAGCTTAGCGGGCAGTACTAGCACAGATACGCAGTATTTT. This gives the protein CASSLAGSTSTDTQYF.

CDR3 bases: TGTGCCACCTCGCAGGGTTACAATGAGCAGTTCTTC. As protein: CATSQGYNEQFF. V gene TRBV15 combines with J gene TRBJ2-1; possible D gene TRBD1, 5 bases. This CDR3 region has 12 residues. Germline CDR1 LNHNV, CDR2 YYDKDF (reference sequence). The germline V and J ends were trimmed by 8 bases and 4 bases, with 9 bases remaining between them.

This clone came up once. The chain is built from TRBV5-1 and TRBJ2-3; possibly TRBD2 for D (7 bases). Between the trimmed V and J ends, which lost 0 bases and 6 bases, there was a span of 17 bases. CDR1 and CDR2 from the germline V gene are SGHRS and YFSETQ. This CDR3 is built from 16 residues. The CDR3 protein is CASSLDRRGAMDTQYF. The CDR3 DNA is TGCGCCAGCAGCTTGGATCGTCGGGGGGCCATGGATACGCAGTATTTT. The whole variable domain, filled in from reference TRBV5-1 and TRBJ2-3, reads KAGVTQTPRYLIKTRGQQVTLSCSPISGHRSVSWYQQTPGQGLQFLFEYFSETQRNKGNFPGRFSGRQFSNSRSEMNVSTLELGDSALYLCASSLDRRGAMDTQYFGPGTRLTVL.

In DNA form, the CDR3 reads TGCGCCAGCAGCCCAATGGCGGCAGGGGCTCGGAATGAGCAGTTCTTC. Translation gives CASSPMAAGARNEQFF. This sequence joins TRBV4-1 and TRBJ2-1; TRBD1 is a possible D gene (6 bases). Germline CDR1 is MGHRA and CDR2 is YSYEKL. This CDR3 is built from 16 residues. The V and J ends lost 4 bases and 7 bases respectively, with 20 bases between them.

The V call is TRBV28, the J call TRBJ1-2; tentative D call: TRBD1 (6 bases). The CDR3 loop spans 15 amino acids. The V and J ends lost 8 bases and 4 bases respectively, with 20 bases between them. The germline V gene encodes CDR1 MDHEN and CDR2 SYDVKM. CDR3 in amino acids: CASSARGGWGYGYTF. The CDR3 coding sequence is TGTGCCAGCTCAGCGAGGGGGGGCTGGGGCTATGGCTACACCTTC.

J is TRBJ2-1 and V is TRBV4-3, with D possibly TRBD2 on 5 matching bases. Germline V gives CDR1 LGHNA, CDR2 YSLEER. The CDR3 runs 14 residues. V was clipped by 0 bases and J by 8 bases, with 11 bases between them. CDR3 sequence reads: CASSQDSEGDEQFF. The CDR3 DNA is TGCGCCAGCAGCCAAGATTCAGAGGGAGATGAGCAGTTCTTC.